Shown below are 22 T cell receptor beta chains from a single sample sequenced in a study of T cells in Graves' hyperthyroidism and ophthalmopathy. The TCR beta CDR3 regions underwent amplification using RNA transcripts as the source. When the TCR CDR3 underwent first-round RT-PCR, the HTBI primer set was used. TCRdb called the multiplex PCR reads again in MiXCR, with one record for every CDR3 protein. Of over 700,000 distinct CDR3 sequences listed, around 40% are singletons. Material for sequencing was blood. These receptors were obtained from a woman aged 40 to 55 with Graves' hyperthyroidism.

This chain joins TRBV10-3 and TRBJ1-2; D call uncertain. The CDR3 covers 13 residues. V lost 6 bases and J 2 bases, leaving 10 bases between the germline ends. Germline CDR1 is ENHRY and CDR2 is SYGVKD. DNA for the CDR3: TGTGCCATCAGCGAATACCTAAACTATGGCTACACCTTC. Translation: CAISEYLNYGYTF.

In the case of this clonotype: Since a much larger clone is just one base distant, this may be a read error. The chain employs TRBV5-4 and TRBJ1-6; TRBD1 might be the D (6 bases). CDR3 length equals 16 residues. Germline CDR1 and CDR2: SGHNT and YYREEE (reference sequence). CDR3 coding DNA: TGTGCCAGCAGAGCAACAGGACAGCGATCTAATTCACCCCACCACTTT. It yields the protein CASRATGQRSNSPHHF.

In DNA form, the CDR3 reads TGTGCCAGCAGCTTTTGGACTAGCGGCTACACCTTC. Translation: CASSFWTSGYTF. The chain couples TRBV7-8 to TRBJ1-2, with D uncertain. CDR1 SGHVS and CDR2 FQNEAQ come from the germline V gene. V was pared by 3 bases and J by 8 bases, with 10 bases between. This CDR3 region has 12 residues.

This sequence joins TRBV2 and TRBJ1-4; D is possibly TRBD1 (5 bases). CDR1 is SNHLY and CDR2 is FYNNEI in the germline V gene. V lost 10 bases to trimming and J lost 6 bases, with 18 bases between them. The length of the CDR3 is 14 residues. The CDR3 DNA reads as TGTGCCATCCGCAGTCCAACAGGAGATGAAAAACTGTTTTTT. This translates into CAIRSPTGDEKLFF.

The CDR3 sequence is CSAPNDRSHIEAFF. The CDR3 DNA sequence: TGCAGTGCTCCTAATGACAGGTCCCATATTGAAGCTTTCTTT. The chain carries TRBV20-1 and TRBJ1-1, with a weak D call TRBD1 (6 bases). Per germline, CDR1 DFQATT and CDR2 SNEGSKA (reference sequence). The CDR3 length is 14 residues. The V gene lost 5 bases and the J gene lost 7 bases, with 20 bases spanning the gap.

A note on this clonotype: At one boundary the junction diverges from the germline segment, which might be a read error. V is TRBV10-3 and J is TRBJ1-2; the match to TRBD1 covers 8 bases. Germline loops: CDR1 ENHRY, CDR2 SYGVKD. The CDR3 has 15 residues. The CDR3 loop is CASSYSRGQVYGYTF. The CDR3 region has the DNA TGTGCCAGCAGTTATTCCAGGGGGCAAGTCTATGGCTACACCTTC.

V is TRBV5-5 and J is TRBJ1-4; no definite D call. Per the germline V gene, CDR1 is SGHKS and CDR2 is YYEKEE (reference sequence). Trimming cost V 0 bases and J 7 bases, with 10 bases left between them. This CDR3 is built from 14 residues. CDR3 sequence (DNA): TGTGCCAGCAGCTTGGGGATGATGACTGAAAAACTGTTTTTT. This gives the protein CASSLGMMTEKLFF.

This clonotype was found a few times. With a much larger clone just one base away, this may be a read error. This chain uses TRBV7-3 with TRBJ1-3; 7 bases align to TRBD1. The CDR3 runs 14 residues. CDR1 is SGHTA, CDR2 FQGTGA, per germline. In nucleotides, the CDR3 is TGTGCCAGCAGCTTGACAGGGTCTGAAAACACCATATATTTT. Translated, it gives CASSLTGSENTIYF.

The chain employs TRBV10-3 and TRBJ2-2; 7 positions match TRBD1. Unmatched junction bases numbered 5, after V lost 3 bases and J lost 7 bases. This CDR3 is built from 14 residues. CDR1 is ENHRY and CDR2 is SYGVKD in the germline V gene. Here the CDR3 reads CAISEGGRDGELFF. The CDR3, as DNA: TGTGCCATCAGTGAAGGGGGCAGGGACGGGGAGCTGTTTTTT.

This clonotype was recorded a few times. The V gene is TRBV7-2, the J gene TRBJ1-2; the match to TRBD1 covers 10 bases. In germline, CDR1 is SGHTA, CDR2 FQGNSA. The ends lost 5 bases at V and 7 bases at J; junction bases unmatched: 4. The CDR3 spans 13 residues. CDR3 coding DNA: TGTGCCAGCAGCCGACAGGGGGCTGGTGGCTACACCTTC. Translating it yields CASSRQGAGGYTF.

For this clonotype: A much larger clone lies one base from this, so it may be a read error. V and J are TRBV25-1 and TRBJ2-2; D may be TRBD2 (6 bases). The CDR3 loop spans 11 amino acids. Germline assignment: CDR1 MGHDK and CDR2 SYGVNS. The chain's CDR3 is CASSRPGELSF. CDR3 nucleotides: TGTGCCAGCAGTAGACCGGGGGAGCTGTCTTTT. Filled out from reference TRBV25-1 and TRBJ2-2, the complete variable domain reads EADIYQTPRYLVIGTGKKITLECSQTMGHDKMYWYQQDPGMELHLIHYSYGVNSTEKGDLSSESTVSRIRTEHFPLTLESARPSHTSQYLCASSRPGELSFGEGSRLTVL.

The V call is TRBV27, the J call TRBJ1-2; TRBD1 matches at 7 bases. V lost 3 bases and J lost 7; bases outside the gene matches: 8. The CDR3 extends over 14 amino acids. The germline CDR1 and CDR2 sequences are MNHEY and SMNVEV (reference sequence). This chain's CDR3 is CASSFGDRVTGYTF. For the CDR3, the DNA is TGTGCCAGCAGTTTCGGAGACAGGGTAACTGGCTACACCTTC.

This clonotype was seen at least ten times. J is TRBJ2-2 and V is TRBV11-2; D is uncertain. With 1 base removed from V and 7 bases from J, the gap between germline ends came to 1 base. Per germline, CDR1 SGHAT and CDR2 FQNNGV. The CDR3 has 11 amino acids. DNA of the CDR3: TGTGCCAGCAGCTTAGTCGGGGAGCTGTTTTTT. Protein sequence: CASSLVGELFF.

The rearrangement links TRBV27 to TRBJ2-2; unclear D gene. CDR1 and CDR2 from the germline V gene are MNHEY and SMNVEV (reference sequence). The ends were cut back, 6 bases at V and 0 bases at J, with 5 bases in the middle. The length of the CDR3 is 13 residues. DNA of the CDR3: TGTGCCAGCAGACAGCCGAACACCGGGGAGCTGTTTTTT. This translates into CASRQPNTGELFF.

This chain uses TRBV10-3 with TRBJ1-3; no clear D. V dropped 7 bases and J dropped 0 bases, with 13 bases sitting between them. Germline loops: CDR1 ENHRY, CDR2 SYGVKD. The CDR3 runs 15 residues. CDR3 nucleotide sequence: TGTGCCATCAACAAAGAAGGCTCCTCTGGAAACACCATATATTTT. Protein product: CAINKEGSSGNTIYF.

This clonotype was counted only a few times. The chain links TRBV20-1 to TRBJ2-7, with D perhaps given as TRBD1 or TRBD2 (6 bases each). The CDR3 sequence is 12 residues long. Trimming cost V 1 base and J 6 bases, with 10 bases left between them. The germline gives CDR1 DFQATT, CDR2 SNEGSKA (reference sequence). The CDR3 region has the DNA TGCAGTGCTAGAGGGGGGGCCCCCGAGCAGTACTTC. Translating gives CSARGGAPEQYF.

This clonotype was detected a few times. The chain couples TRBV29-1 to TRBJ2-2, with 7 bases fitting TRBD1. The germline V gene has CDR1 SQVTM and CDR2 ANQGSEA. V gave up 8 bases and J gave up 3 bases; unmatched junction bases: 6. There are 13 residues in the CDR3. Here the CDR3 reads CSFRTGDTGELFF. The CDR3 DNA reads as TGCAGCTTTCGCACAGGGGACACCGGGGAGCTGTTTTTT.

Of note for this clonotype: A much larger clone lies one base from this, so it may be a read error. The chain has TRBV7-2 and TRBJ1-5; 9 bases map to TRBD1. V dropped 2 bases and J dropped 9; count of bases not matched to a gene: 14. Germline CDR1 is SGHTA and CDR2 is FQGNSA. This CDR3 is 17 amino acids long. The CDR3 reads CASSLRPGTGFDRPQHF. CDR3 nucleotides: TGTGCCAGCAGCTTACGTCCCGGGACAGGGTTTGATCGGCCCCAGCATTTT.

In its sample, this clonotype is medium-sized (0.01 to 0.1%). Written as DNA, the CDR3 is TGTGCCAGCAGCTTGAGGACAGGGTACGAGCAGTACTTC. It yields the protein CASSLRTGYEQYF. The chain links TRBV7-2 to TRBJ2-7; TRBD1 matches 8 bases. The CDR3 contains 13 residues. Trimming removed 3 bases from V and 4 bases from J; junction bases left unmatched: 2. CDR1 SGHTA and CDR2 FQGNSA come from the germline V gene.

Many counts were recorded for this clonotype. CDR3 residues: CSAPNSGNTIYF. The CDR3 nucleotides read TGCAGTGCACCGAATTCTGGAAACACCATATATTTT. The chain links TRBV20-1 to TRBJ1-3; D is uncertain. The germline V gene encodes CDR1 DFQATT and CDR2 SNEGSKA (reference sequence). V lost 6 bases and J 1 base, leaving 7 bases between the germline ends. This CDR3 spans 12 amino acids.

The chain is built from TRBV12-3 or TRBV12-4 and TRBJ2-5; D possibly corresponds to TRBD1 (5 bases). The CDR3 extends over 12 amino acids. The ends were cut back, 6 bases at V and 5 bases at J, with 10 bases in the middle. CDR3 loop: CASSHRSETQYF. CDR3 sequence (DNA): TGTGCCAGCAGCCACAGGAGTGAGACCCAGTACTTC.

This chain links TRBV6-5 with TRBJ1-1; possibly TRBD1 for D (5 bases). The V end lost 5 bases, the J end lost 5 bases, and 18 bases lay between the germline ends. There are 15 residues in the CDR3. In germline, CDR1 is MNHEY, CDR2 SVGAGI. The CDR3 DNA reads as TGTGCCAGCAGTCGTTGGGTCCAGGGTGGGACTGAAGCTTTCTTT. It is translated as CASSRWVQGGTEAFF.